The 27 T cell receptor beta chains listed next were all sequenced from one sample in a study of blood T cell repertoires in COVID-19. Here immunoSEQ multiplex PCR was the method, and the copy in TCRdb shows in-frame clones only, minus some. The sample lists about 210,000 clones, 83% occurring once. Sequencing was carried out using peripheral blood. The receptors here all came from a woman aged 40-49 years with active or convalescent COVID-19.

V is TRBV19 and J is TRBJ1-1; D gene uncertain. Germline V gives CDR1 LNHDA, CDR2 SQIVND (reference sequence). Trimming stripped 2 bases from V and 5 bases from J, with 9 bases between. This CDR3 is 13 amino acids long. The CDR3 loop reads CASSIPRRTEAFF. CDR3 DNA: TGTGCCAGTAGTATACCGAGGAGGACTGAAGCTTTCTTT.

The chain links TRBV4-1 to TRBJ2-7, with 8 bases lining up with TRBD1. The CDR3 is 16 amino acids. V gave up 1 base and J gave up 4 bases; unmatched junction bases: 9. Germline V gives CDR1 MGHRA, CDR2 YSYEKL. CDR3 protein: CASSQARTGPAYEQYF. The CDR3 DNA is TGCGCCAGCAGCCAAGCTAGGACAGGGCCAGCGTACGAGCAGTACTTC.

This clone was seen just once. The chain carries TRBV11-2 and TRBJ1-4, with 8 nucleotides matching TRBD1. The V gene's germline CDR1 is SGHAT and CDR2 FQNNGV. Trimming cost V 1 base and J 5 bases; bases outside gene matches: 3. The CDR3 contains 15 residues. DNA of the CDR3: TGTGCCAGCAGCTTAGCAGGGGGCCCCAATGAAAAACTGTTTTTT. As protein: CASSLAGGPNEKLFF.

The V call is TRBV3-1 (or the pseudogene TRBV3-2), the J call TRBJ1-1; D is uncertain. V lost 4 bases and J 5 bases, leaving 14 bases between the germline ends. The CDR3 contains 14 residues. CDR1 LGHDT and CDR2 YNNKEL come from the germline V gene (reference sequence). In DNA, the CDR3 is TGTGCCAGCAGCCCAGCCACGGGGAGGACTGAAGCTTTCTTT. Protein sequence: CASSPATGRTEAFF.

The chain has TRBV6-5 and TRBJ2-7, with a tentative D call TRBD1 (5 bases). Between the trimmed V and J ends, which lost 5 bases and 0 bases, there was a span of 11 bases. The CDR3 is made up of 14 amino acids. CDR1 MNHEY and CDR2 SVGAGI come from the germline V gene. The CDR3 nucleotides are TGTGCCAGCAGTCTAGGGGCACGCTCCTACGAGCAGTACTTC. Protein: CASSLGARSYEQYF.

The rearrangement joins TRBV29-1 to TRBJ2-2, with 9 positions matching TRBD1. This CDR3 has 14 residues. CDR1 and CDR2 (germline): SQVTM, ANQGSEA. V was clipped by 7 bases and J by 5 bases; unmatched bases: 8. The CDR3: CSARGTGKTGELFF. The CDR3 nucleotides are TGCAGCGCAAGGGGGACAGGGAAAACCGGGGAGCTGTTTTTT.

This clone was counted between two and nine times. The CDR3 reads CAWTSGSNEQFF. The CDR3 DNA reads TGTGCCTGGACTAGCGGGAGCAATGAGCAGTTCTTC. This chain joins TRBV30 and TRBJ2-1; 10 positions match TRBD2. The junction had 0 bases not matched to a gene; V was cut back by 4 bases and J by 6 bases. This CDR3 comprises 12 residues. The germline CDR1 and CDR2 sequences are GTSNPN and SVGIG (reference sequence).

The chain is built from TRBV6-5 and TRBJ2-1; 11 bases map to TRBD2. V gave up 6 bases and J gave up 3 bases; unmatched junction bases: 1. This CDR3 is built from 14 residues. Germline values: CDR1 MNHEY, CDR2 SVGAGI. CDR3 amino acids: CASRGLADYNEQFF. In nucleotides, the CDR3 is TGTGCCAGCAGGGGACTAGCGGACTACAATGAGCAGTTCTTC.

This chain connects TRBV2 to TRBJ2-2, with D uncertain. Per the germline V gene, CDR1 is SNHLY and CDR2 is FYNNEI. The CDR3 loop spans 13 amino acids. The ends were cut back, 6 bases at V and 2 bases at J, with 7 bases in the middle. The CDR3 region is CASRWLNTGELFF. The CDR3 bases are TGTGCCAGCAGGTGGCTTAACACCGGGGAGCTGTTTTTT.

The chain links TRBV4-2 to TRBJ2-3; tentatively, D is TRBD1 (5 bases). This CDR3 contains 17 residues. Trimming removed 1 base at V and 0 bases at J, with 14 bases between. Germline V gene data show CDR1 as LGHNA and CDR2 as YNFKEQ. The CDR3: CASSQARAHPSTDTQYF. In DNA form, the CDR3 reads TGTGCCAGCAGCCAAGCCAGGGCCCATCCTAGCACAGATACGCAGTATTTT.

This chain joins TRBV19 and TRBJ2-2; 7 bases agree with TRBD2. Germline trimming cut 5 bases from V and 7 bases from J; bases unmatched to any gene: 10. The germline V gene encodes CDR1 LNHDA and CDR2 SQIVND (reference sequence). CDR3 length equals 15 residues. The CDR3 here is CASSSAWREHGELFF. In nucleotides, the CDR3 is TGTGCCAGTAGTTCCGCTTGGCGGGAGCACGGGGAGCTGTTTTTT.

This sequence joins TRBV2 and TRBJ1-2; D gene ambiguous. CDR1 is SNHLY, CDR2 FYNNEI, per germline. This CDR3 spans 12 amino acids. Trimming shortened V by 1 base and J by 8 bases, and 8 bases separated the two germline ends. CDR3 in amino acids: CASSEGLQGYTF. DNA for the CDR3: TGTGCCAGCAGTGAAGGTCTGCAGGGCTACACCTTC.

A few counts support this clone. The V and J genes are TRBV7-6 and TRBJ1-3; perhaps TRBD1 as D (5 bases). CDR1 and CDR2 from the germline V gene are SGHVS and FNYEAQ. V dropped 5 bases and J dropped 1 base, with 12 bases sitting between them. The CDR3 extends over 15 amino acids. In DNA form, the CDR3 reads TGTGCCAGCAGCCCAAGACAGCCTTCTGGAAACACCATATATTTT. Translated, it gives CASSPRQPSGNTIYF.

The genes are TRBV28 and TRBJ1-6; 9 nucleotides align to TRBD1. Germline-derived CDR1 and CDR2 are MDHEN and SYDVKM. The CDR3 covers 16 residues. Trimming at V came to 2 bases and at J to 7 bases, leaving 6 bases not matched to a gene. The DNA for the CDR3 is TGTGCCAGCAGTTTACTTGGGACAGGGAAAAATTCACCCCTCCACTTT. Protein product: CASSLLGTGKNSPLHF.

The chain couples TRBV7-2 to TRBJ2-3; 14 nucleotides agree with TRBD2. Germline V lookup: CDR1 SGHTA, CDR2 FQGNSA. The CDR3 extends over 18 amino acids. V trimming: 7 bases; J trimming: 6 bases; junction bases outside the gene matches: 15. This CDR3 reads CASTLRGTSGGRGDTQYF. The CDR3 DNA sequence: TGTGCCAGCACCCTACGCGGGACTAGCGGGGGCCGGGGGGATACGCAGTATTTT.

The rearrangement joins TRBV18 to TRBJ2-3; perhaps TRBD1 as D (6 bases). The V end lost 10 bases, the J end lost 4 bases, and 18 bases lay between the germline ends. This CDR3 has 14 residues. The germline gives CDR1 KGHSH, CDR2 LQKENI. CDR3 coding DNA: TGTGCCACCTCCGAACAGGGATCACCAGATACGCAGTATTTT. It specifies CATSEQGSPDTQYF.

The rearrangement uses TRBV7-3 and TRBJ1-1, with D possibly being TRBD1 (5 bases). V gave up 1 base and J gave up 3 bases, with 12 bases separating them. Looked up from germline, CDR1 is SGHTA and CDR2 is FQGTGA. The length of the CDR3 is 15 residues. The CDR3 here is CASSLNIGGDTEAFF. DNA for the CDR3: TGTGCCAGCAGCTTAAATATCGGGGGGGACACTGAAGCTTTCTTT.

The rearrangement joins TRBV6-5 to TRBJ2-5; 7 bases match TRBD2. This CDR3 is built from 13 residues. Germline V gene data show CDR1 as MNHEY and CDR2 as SVGAGI. V lost 10 bases to trimming and J lost 4 bases; unmatched junction nucleotides: 9. In DNA form, the CDR3 reads TGTGCCACCTCCGGGAGGTGGGGAGAGACCCAGTACTTC. It encodes CATSGRWGETQYF.

This clone has a handful of counts. This chain uses TRBV9 with TRBJ2-6; possibly TRBD2 for D (5 bases). Germline CDR1 reads SGDLS; CDR2 reads YYNGEE. V shed 7 bases and J shed 0 bases, with 8 bases lying between them. CDR3 length: 14 residues. CDR3 nucleotides: TGTGCCAGCCGTGACTACTCTGGGGCCAACGTCCTGACTTTC. Its protein product is CASRDYSGANVLTF.

This clone has just a few counts. The chain has TRBV5-1 and TRBJ2-1; perhaps TRBD1 as D (6 bases). CDR1 and CDR2 (germline): SGHRS, YFSETQ. The CDR3 length is 13 residues. Deletions cut 4 bases from V and 7 bases from J, with 12 bases between. Here the CDR3 DNA reads TGCGCCAGCAGCCCAGGGGATCAAAATGAGCAGTTCTTC. This codes for CASSPGDQNEQFF.

The chain joins TRBV28 to TRBJ1-6; D is undetermined. The CDR3 has 14 residues. Trimming removed 4 bases from V and 4 bases from J, with 8 bases in between. CDR1 and CDR2 from the germline V gene are MDHEN and SYDVKM. This CDR3 reads CASSSAAYNSPLHF. The CDR3 DNA sequence: TGTGCCAGCAGTTCGGCGGCGTATAATTCACCCCTCCACTTT.

V gene TRBV19 combines with J gene TRBJ2-5, with D tentatively TRBD1 (6 bases). Germline values: CDR1 LNHDA, CDR2 SQIVND (reference sequence). V lost 9 bases and J 5 bases, leaving 13 bases between the germline ends. There are 12 residues in the CDR3. As DNA, the CDR3 is TGTGCCAGCTCGGACAGCGGCGAGACCCAGTACTTC. Residues: CASSDSGETQYF.

A single count supports this clone. V and J are TRBV5-4 and TRBJ2-1, with 9 bases lining up with TRBD1. The CDR3 is 16 residues long. The germline V gene encodes CDR1 SGHNT and CDR2 YYREEE (reference sequence). V dropped 4 bases and J dropped 10; count of bases not matched to a gene: 15. CDR3 DNA: TGTGCCAGCAGCACTCCCGGGGAGGGACAGGGAGGCGAGCAGTTCTTC. Amino acid sequence: CASSTPGEGQGGEQFF. The variable domain in full, completed from reference TRBV5-4 and TRBJ2-1, reads ETGVTQSPTHLIKTRGQQVTLRCSSQSGHNTVSWYQQALGQGPQFIFQYYREEENGRGNFPPRFSGLQFPNYSSELNVNALELDDSALYLCASSTPGEGQGGEQFFGPGTRLTVL.

The chain couples TRBV7-9 to TRBJ2-6; unclear D gene. V lost 3 bases to trimming and J lost 12 bases, with 12 bases between them. CDR3 size: 13 residues. Per germline, CDR1 SEHNR and CDR2 FQNEAQ (reference sequence). CDR3 nucleotides: TGTGCCAGCAGCTTTGTGGCGGTCACCGTCCTGACTTTC. Translation gives CASSFVAVTVLTF.

The V call is TRBV5-1, the J call TRBJ1-1; D perhaps matches TRBD1 (5 bases). V was cut by 0 bases and J by 0 bases, with 9 bases left in between. Germline V gene data show CDR1 as SGHRS and CDR2 as YFSETQ. CDR3 length equals 15 residues. This CDR3 reads CASSLAGGVNTEAFF. The DNA of the CDR3 is TGCGCCAGCAGCTTGGCCGGGGGGGTGAACACTGAAGCTTTCTTT.

V usage is TRBV2 and J usage is TRBJ1-4; perhaps TRBD1 as D (6 bases). Germline assignment: CDR1 SNHLY and CDR2 FYNNEI. The CDR3 is made up of 17 amino acids. The V gene lost 8 bases and the J gene lost 4 bases, with 23 bases spanning the gap. The CDR3 region has the DNA TGTGCCAGCTCACTACTCCGGGACATGTTCGTTAATGAAAAACTGTTTTTT. Its translation: CASSLLRDMFVNEKLFF.

The chain links TRBV10-3 to TRBJ1-1; 8 nucleotides agree with TRBD1. Germline values: CDR1 ENHRY, CDR2 SYGVKD. V lost 6 bases to trimming and J lost 0 bases; unmatched junction nucleotides: 6. This CDR3 contains 15 residues. The CDR3 nucleotides are TGTGCCATCAGAGACAGGGGACTTATGAACACTGAAGCTTTCTTT. The encoded protein is CAIRDRGLMNTEAFF.